The present entry profiles one T cell receptor beta chain with its context. Its antigen is unknown. Base quality data are lacking; no much larger clone is found one base away. The collaborating institutions used their own protocols to collect whole blood in K2EDTA tubes. Collaborator samples were shipped for TCRbeta analysis as frozen whole blood, isolated PBMCs, or DNA extracted from either sample type. These data belong to a study of blood T cell repertoires in COVID-19 (dated by TCRdb to the early 2020s). Context from the whole study: The collaborator samples originated in the United States, Italy and Spain and spanned the acute and convalescent phases of COVID-19. HLA class I and class II types, where available, came from metadata supplied by the sample provider rather than from assay-based typing. Nearly every sample came with metadata listing a de-identified subject ID, COVID-19 status, age in years and sex. The prospective study material was composed of cDNA or gDNA derived from T cells, B-cell-depleted T cells, or PBMCs. The dataset comprised deeply sampled blood TCRbeta repertoires from subjects exposed to, actively infected with, or recovered from COVID-19. The samples were drawn from the first 160 participants of the ongoing ImmuneRACE study and from over 950 subjects provided by 6 global collaborators. A freely available public database, intended as a resource for researchers studying the immune response to SARS-CoV-2, is where the repertoires were released. Beyond this particular receptor, the publication reports: The amount of clinical and demographic metadata varied by source and participant and was provided uncurated.

The immunoSEQ Assay, a bias-controlled multiplex PCR, was used to amplify TCRbeta CDR3 regions from genomic DNA. On the authors' methods: Within the assay, amplification of reference gene primers was used to estimate how many nucleated cells each sample contained. To quantify the absolute abundance of each unique TCRbeta CDR3 rearrangement, sequence reads were collapsed and filtered. For each sample, productive Simpson clonality was calculated as the square root of Simpson's diversity index over productive rearrangements. The immuneACCESS repertoire file appears here via TCRdb, limited to in-frame rearrangements. These files lack a portion of the clones; in checked studies, under half of the deficit traces to unresolved V genes, and the cause of the others is not known. From that table come the V and J calls and clone size; the DNA was used to work out D and trimming. The sample contains tens of thousands of clones, roughly four fifths of them found a single time. Over 13% of the sample goes to the ten largest clones.

V is pared back by 4 bases and J by 6 bases, with 11 bases lying between the germline termini. As encoded in the germline V gene, CDR1 is SGHRS while CDR2 is YFSETQ. The CDR3 measures 13 amino acids from cysteine to phenylalanine. The sequence is cut down to CDR3 DNA, 39 bases in frame from base 1. This TCR was recovered from a human donor in a cohort sampled during active COVID-19. The specimen was peripheral blood. The chain uses TRBV5-1 and TRBJ1-5, with TRBD1 as a weak D call on 6 bases. The CDR3 is CASSRTGSQPQHF. The DNA sequence is given as TGCGCCAGCAGCCGTACAGGGAGTCAGCCCCAGCATTTT.